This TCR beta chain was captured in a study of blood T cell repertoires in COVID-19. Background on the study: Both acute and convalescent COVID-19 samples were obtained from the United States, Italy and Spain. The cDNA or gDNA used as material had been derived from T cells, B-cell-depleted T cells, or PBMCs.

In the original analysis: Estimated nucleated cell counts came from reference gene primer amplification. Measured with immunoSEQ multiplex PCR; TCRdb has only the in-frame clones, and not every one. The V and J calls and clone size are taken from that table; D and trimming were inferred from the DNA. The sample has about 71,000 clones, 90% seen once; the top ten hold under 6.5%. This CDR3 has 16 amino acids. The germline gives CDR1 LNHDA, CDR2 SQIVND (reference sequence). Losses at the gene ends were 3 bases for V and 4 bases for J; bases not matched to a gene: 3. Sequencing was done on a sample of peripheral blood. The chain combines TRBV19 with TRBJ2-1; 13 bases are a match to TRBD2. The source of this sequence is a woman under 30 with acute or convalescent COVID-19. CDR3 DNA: TGTGCCAGTAGTATTCCGGGACTAGCGGGGTACAATGAGCAGTTCTTC. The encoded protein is CASSIPGLAGYNEQFF.